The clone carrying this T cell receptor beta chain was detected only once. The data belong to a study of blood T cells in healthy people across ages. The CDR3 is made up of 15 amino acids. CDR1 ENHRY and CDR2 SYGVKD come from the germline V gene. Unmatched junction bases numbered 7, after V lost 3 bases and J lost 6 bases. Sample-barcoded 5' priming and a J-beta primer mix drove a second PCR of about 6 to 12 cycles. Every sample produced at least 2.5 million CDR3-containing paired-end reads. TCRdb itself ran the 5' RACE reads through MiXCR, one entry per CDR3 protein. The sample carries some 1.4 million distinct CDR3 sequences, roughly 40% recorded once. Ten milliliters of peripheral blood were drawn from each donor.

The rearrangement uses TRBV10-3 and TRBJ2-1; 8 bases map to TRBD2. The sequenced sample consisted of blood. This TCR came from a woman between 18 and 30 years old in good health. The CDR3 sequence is CAISEGAGGVNEQFF. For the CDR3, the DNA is TGTGCCATCAGTGAAGGGGCGGGGGGCGTCAATGAGCAGTTCTTC.